These 12 T cell receptor beta chains came from one sample sequenced in a study of control samples from healthy donors and cancer patients. Measured with immunoSEQ multiplex PCR; TCRdb has only the in-frame clones, and not every one. The sample lists about 73,000 clones, roughly 90% occurring once. Sequencing used blood. The receptors here all came from a woman aged 45-65 years in good health.

The chain joins TRBV5-1 to TRBJ1-6; D gene unclear. Germline CDR1 SGHRS, CDR2 YFSETQ. The CDR3 is 16 residues long. The ends were cut back, 1 base at V and 8 bases at J, with 16 bases in the middle. CDR3 region: CASSLSQVLGDSPLHF. In DNA, the CDR3 is TGCGCCAGCAGCTTGTCCCAGGTCCTCGGGGATTCACCCCTCCACTTT.

This CDR3 reads CASSSAVVGQLEAFF. The CDR3 DNA follows: TGTGCCAGTAGCTCCGCGGTAGTGGGGCAATTAGAAGCTTTCTTT. The chain recombines TRBV19 with TRBJ1-1, with a weak D call TRBD1 (5 bases). The germline V and J ends were trimmed by 6 bases and 8 bases, with 22 bases remaining between them. CDR1 is LNHDA and CDR2 is SQIVND in the germline V gene (reference sequence). The CDR3 runs to 15 residues.

The V call is TRBV6-5, the J call TRBJ1-2, with D perhaps matching TRBD1 (6 bases). The germline gives CDR1 MNHEY, CDR2 SVGAGI. This CDR3 region has 12 residues. V dropped 6 bases and J dropped 7 bases, with 12 bases sitting between them. In nucleotides, the CDR3 is TGTGCCAGCAGGGACCAGGGGTTTGGCTACACCTTC. Translating gives CASRDQGFGYTF.

The chain carries TRBV5-4 and TRBJ1-1; D is uncertain. The CDR3 loop spans 13 amino acids. V was cut by 0 bases and J by 1 base, with 4 bases left in between. CDR1 is SGHNT and CDR2 is YYREEE in the germline V gene (reference sequence). The CDR3 here is CASSLVPNTEAFF. The CDR3 DNA is TGTGCCAGCAGCTTGGTACCGAACACTGAAGCTTTCTTT. Complete variable domain (other parts from reference TRBV5-4 and TRBJ1-1): ETGVTQSPTHLIKTRGQQVTLRCSSQSGHNTVSWYQQALGQGPQFIFQYYREEENGRGNFPPRFSGLQFPNYSSELNVNALELDDSALYLCASSLVPNTEAFFGQGTRLTVV.

This clone showed up just a few times. The gene calls are TRBV7-2 and TRBJ1-5; the D is unclear. Germline-derived CDR1 and CDR2 are SGHTA and FQGNSA. This CDR3 comprises 15 residues. The V and J ends lost 2 bases and 3 bases respectively, with 11 bases between them. For the CDR3, the DNA is TGTGCCAGCAGCTTAAACCCGGGTGACAATCAGCCCCAGCATTTT. It codes for CASSLNPGDNQPQHF.

V usage is TRBV6-5 and J usage is TRBJ1-5; the D is unclear. Deletions cut 0 bases from V and 6 bases from J, with 12 bases between. The CDR3 totals 15 residues. Germline assignment: CDR1 MNHEY and CDR2 SVGAGI. The chain's CDR3 is CASSYSKLSGQPQHF. The CDR3 DNA follows: TGTGCCAGCAGTTACTCGAAGCTGTCCGGTCAGCCCCAGCATTTT.

This clone was picked up one time. The chain combines TRBV2 with TRBJ2-7; no clear D gene. V lost 4 bases, J lost 4 bases, and 5 bases lay in between. The length of the CDR3 is 11 residues. CDR1 and CDR2 from the germline V gene are SNHLY and FYNNEI. The CDR3 DNA reads as TGTGCCAGCAGTGTCCAATACGAGCAGTACTTC. Translating it yields CASSVQYEQYF. The whole variable domain, filled in from reference TRBV2 and TRBJ2-7, reads EPEVTQTPSHQVTQMGQEVILRCVPISNHLYFYWYRQILGQKVEFLVSFYNNEISEKSEIFDDQFSVERPDGSNFTLKIRSTKLEDSAMYFCASSVQYEQYFGPGTRLTVT.

This chain uses TRBV2 with TRBJ2-7; D is unresolved. From germline, CDR1 is SNHLY and CDR2 FYNNEI. Trimming cost V 5 bases and J 0 bases, with 8 bases left between them. This CDR3 is 13 amino acids long. For the CDR3, the DNA is TGTGCCAGCAGTCGGGCAGTCTCCTACGAGCAGTACTTC. It specifies CASSRAVSYEQYF.

V is TRBV21-1 and J is TRBJ2-3; the table's D call, TRBD1, has no DNA check behind it. TRBV21-1 is described as a pseudogene. The length of the CDR3 is 17 residues. As DNA, the CDR3 is TGTGCCAGCAGCATACACCGGGACAGGGGCGGCACAGATACGCAGTATTTT. It is translated as CASSIHRDRGGTDTQYF.

This clone was counted between two and nine times. V is TRBV5-4 and J is TRBJ1-2; tentatively, D is TRBD1 (5 bases). CDR3 length equals 13 residues. Germline values: CDR1 SGHNT, CDR2 YYREEE (reference sequence). The V end was cut by 9 bases, the J end by 8 bases, with 20 bases between. This chain's CDR3 is CATSGGSGSGYTF. The CDR3 bases are TGTGCCACCTCCGGGGGTAGCGGCTCGGGCTACACCTTC.

The count of this clone is one. The rearrangement uses TRBV6-5 and TRBJ2-1; D unclear. V gave up 2 bases and J gave up 5 bases, with 10 bases separating them. Germline V gives CDR1 MNHEY, CDR2 SVGAGI. The CDR3 extends over 14 amino acids. CDR3 protein: CASSYGGPNNEQFF. Written as DNA, the CDR3 is TGTGCCAGCAGTTACGGCGGACCCAACAATGAGCAGTTCTTC.

This clone was observed a handful of times. V gene TRBV19 combines with J gene TRBJ1-2, with TRBD1 matching 8 bases. V was pared by 3 bases and J by 6 bases, with 9 bases of the junction left unmatched. The CDR3 runs to 15 residues. Germline assignment: CDR1 LNHDA and CDR2 SQIVND (reference sequence). CDR3 loop: CASSIPGQVTDGYTF. In DNA form, the CDR3 reads TGTGCCAGTAGTATCCCGGGACAGGTGACGGATGGCTACACCTTC.